This record concerns one T cell receptor beta chain sequence. Its antigen is undetermined. It was with a sample-barcoded 5' primer and a J-beta primer mix that a second PCR of roughly 7 to 12 cycles was run. TCRdb fed the 5' RACE reads into MiXCR, producing one record per CDR3 protein. The sample has over a million distinct CDR3 sequences, under 55% seen once; the top ten hold under 5%. Trimming removed 4 bases from V and 3 bases from J; junction bases left unmatched: 6. CDR1 is SGHRS, CDR2 YFSETQ, per germline. CDR3 size: 14 residues. This entry comes from a study of blood T cells in healthy people across ages. General study results and limits: Estimates based on one million T cells were treated as lower bounds.

Every sample gave at least 6 micrograms of total RNA when it was extracted. The clonotype originates from a woman under 30 in good health. Material for sequencing was blood. The chain joins TRBV5-1 to TRBJ1-2, with 7 bases matching TRBD1. The CDR3 DNA reads TGCGCCAGCAGCACCCAGGGGGGTGACTATGGCTACACCTTC. It yields the protein CASSTQGGDYGYTF.